This TCR beta chain is from a study of blood T cell repertoires in COVID-19. The sample holds one count of this clone. Assay: immunoSEQ multiplex PCR; the TCRdb copy retains only in-frame clones and omits some. The repertoire has 30,000 to 45,000 clones, about nine tenths of them found once; the top ten carry around 5.7%. The V and J ends lost 1 base and 0 bases respectively, with 16 bases between them. This CDR3 is built from 18 residues. In germline, CDR1 is LGHNA, CDR2 YSLEER. The chain combines TRBV4-3 with TRBJ1-5, with D unclear. The sequence was obtained from a human donor in a cohort sampled during active COVID-19. The sample was peripheral blood. The CDR3 nucleotides read TGCGCCAGCAGCCAAGGTCCCGGGCCAGACTATAGCAATCAGCCCCAGCATTTT. Translating it yields CASSQGPGPDYSNQPQHF.